This is a list of T cell receptor beta chains from one sample in a study of blood T cells in healthy people across ages. Via MiXCR, TCRdb re-called the 5' RACE reads, giving one row per CDR3 protein. The data show 550,000 to 650,000 distinct CDR3 sequences, about 30% seen once. The sample taken for sequencing was blood. The receptors shown here come from a woman aged 80 or over in good health. The CDR3 runs from the conserved cysteine through the conserved F or W. Each record gives: J gene, D gene, clone size, V gene, CDR3 DNA, CDR3 protein. The D gene is left open where the match is weak. Where a row states a size, it is once, few, many or the class of an expanded clone; other rows omit it.

j_call: TRBJ2-4
d_call: -
clone_size: many
v_call: TRBV5-1
cdr3_nt: TGCGCCAGCAGCTCCTTACCGCGGGACGGTATTCAGTACTTC
cdr3_aa: CASSSLPRDGIQYF

j_call: TRBJ2-1
d_call: -
clone_size: -
v_call: TRBV11-2
cdr3_nt: TGTGCCAGCAGCTTAAGCAGGACTGACTCAACGGGCGCTGAGCAGTTCTTC
cdr3_aa: CASSLSRTDSTGAEQFF

j_call: TRBJ2-1
d_call: TRBD1
clone_size: many
v_call: TRBV11-3
cdr3_nt: TGTGCCAGCAGCCACGGACAGGGTTCCAATGAGCAGTTCTTC
cdr3_aa: CASSHGQGSNEQFF

j_call: TRBJ2-7
d_call: TRBD1
clone_size: few
v_call: TRBV29-1
cdr3_nt: TGCAGCGGCGAGACAGGGATTAGCTACGAGCAGTACTTC
cdr3_aa: CSGETGISYEQYF

j_call: TRBJ2-1
d_call: TRBD2
clone_size: -
v_call: TRBV20-1
cdr3_nt: TGCAGTGCTCCCGGGACTAGCGCATTAAACTCCTACAATGAGCAGTTCTTC
cdr3_aa: CSAPGTSALNSYNEQFF

j_call: TRBJ1-5
d_call: -
clone_size: -
v_call: TRBV28
cdr3_nt: TGTGCCAGCAGCTCACCGGACACTGATCAGCCCCAGCATTTT
cdr3_aa: CASSSPDTDQPQHF

j_call: TRBJ1-1
d_call: -
clone_size: few
v_call: TRBV6-2/TRBV6-3
cdr3_nt: TGTGCCAGCACAAGGGGTCCCCTTCTTGTGGCTTTCTTT
cdr3_aa: CASTRGPLLVAFF

j_call: TRBJ2-7
d_call: TRBD1
clone_size: -
v_call: TRBV5-6
cdr3_nt: TGTGCCAGCAGCCCGGACAGGTTTTCCTACAATGAGCAGTACTTC
cdr3_aa: CASSPDRFSYNEQYF

j_call: TRBJ2-7
d_call: TRBD1
clone_size: many
v_call: TRBV20-1
cdr3_nt: TGCAGTGCCACCCTCGGGACAGAGCTATCCCACGAGCAGTACTTC
cdr3_aa: CSATLGTELSHEQYF

j_call: TRBJ2-5
d_call: TRBD2
clone_size: -
v_call: TRBV7-9
cdr3_nt: TGTGCCAGCAGCGTTAGCGGGGGGACCCAAGAGACCCAGTACTTC
cdr3_aa: CASSVSGGTQETQYF

j_call: TRBJ2-3
d_call: -
clone_size: many
v_call: TRBV5-1
cdr3_nt: TGCGCCAGCAGCGAATGGGACTCCAACACAGATACGCAGTATTTT
cdr3_aa: CASSEWDSNTDTQYF

j_call: TRBJ2-3
d_call: TRBD2
clone_size: few
v_call: TRBV10-2
cdr3_nt: TGCGCCAGCAGGGTAGCCAGCGGGATTGAAGATACGCAGTATTTT
cdr3_aa: CASRVASGIEDTQYF

j_call: TRBJ2-7
d_call: -
clone_size: many
v_call: TRBV7-2
cdr3_nt: TGTGCCAGCAGCTTAGAGACGGGGGCGCAGTACTTC
cdr3_aa: CASSLETGAQYF

j_call: TRBJ2-5
d_call: -
clone_size: many
v_call: TRBV7-2
cdr3_nt: TGTGCCAGCAGCTTAGATGGGCGGCTTCAAGAGACCCAGTACTTC
cdr3_aa: CASSLDGRLQETQYF